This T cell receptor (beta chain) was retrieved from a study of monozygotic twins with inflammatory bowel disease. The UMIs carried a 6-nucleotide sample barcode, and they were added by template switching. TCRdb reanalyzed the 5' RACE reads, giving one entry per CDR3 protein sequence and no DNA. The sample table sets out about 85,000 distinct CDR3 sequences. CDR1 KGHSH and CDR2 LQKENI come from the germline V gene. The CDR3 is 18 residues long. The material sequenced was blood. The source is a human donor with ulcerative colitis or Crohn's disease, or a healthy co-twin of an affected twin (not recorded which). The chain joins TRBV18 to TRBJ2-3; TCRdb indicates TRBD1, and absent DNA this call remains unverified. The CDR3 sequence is CASSRTPTTGASTDTQYF.